Below, one TCR beta chain is given with its context. No antigen is known for it. Relapses following autologous stem cell transplantation were seen in all patients, with brentuximab vedotin exposure varying. Patients had relapsed/refractory classical Hodgkin lymphoma with complete response, partial response or progressive disease as best response. Trimming took 3 bases from V and 8 from J; bases not matched to a gene: 11. This CDR3 has 16 residues. The germline gives CDR1 MRHNA, CDR2 SNTAGT. This record comes from a study of PD-1 blockade in classical Hodgkin lymphoma. Study background: A 3 mg/kg intravenous dose of nivolumab was received by patients every 2 weeks. Whole-study findings and limits: Newly diagnosed patients reportedly had lower baseline TCR diversity than healthy donors. Significant TCR diversity gains by C4D1 occurred in CD4+ but not CD8+ cells.

TCRdb's copy holds only in-frame clones and misses some; the assay was immunoSEQ multiplex PCR. The sample carries tens of thousands of clones, about 88% recorded once. This clonotype originated in a human donor with classical Hodgkin lymphoma. The genes are TRBV6-4 and TRBJ2-1, with 9 positions matching TRBD1. The sequencing here drew on peripheral blood mononuclear cells (PBMCs), taken at baseline. CDR3 in amino acids: CASSDSPGQGGDEQFF. The CDR3, as DNA: TGTGCCAGCAGTGATTCGCCGGGACAGGGCGGGGATGAGCAGTTCTTC.